The 8 T cell receptor beta chains below were found in one sample sequenced in a study of T cells in Graves' hyperthyroidism and ophthalmopathy. There were TCR beta CDR3 regions amplified from RNA transcripts. HTBI primers were used for first-round RT-PCR of the TCR CDR3. One entry per CDR3 protein results from TCRdb running MiXCR on the multiplex PCR reads. The sample contains some 740,000 distinct CDR3 sequences, 14% of which appear only once. Sequencing was performed on blood. The receptors come from a woman under 30 with Graves' hyperthyroidism.

The chain employs TRBV6-2 or TRBV6-3 and TRBJ2-4; 7 nucleotides match TRBD1. V was pared by 6 bases and J by 8 bases, with 10 bases of the junction left unmatched. The CDR3 is made up of 14 amino acids. Germline V gene sequence: CDR1 MNHEY, CDR2 SVGEGT. The CDR3 sequence is CASSKGQASDIQYF. The CDR3 nucleotides are TGTGCCAGCAGCAAAGGACAGGCTTCCGACATTCAGTACTTC.

This clonotype was seen repeatedly, ten times or more. V is TRBV12-3 or TRBV12-4 and J is TRBJ2-4, with 7 bases identical to TRBD2. The CDR3 contains 17 residues. Trimming removed 1 base from V and 1 base from J; junction bases left unmatched: 7. Here the CDR3 reads CASSLEVAGPAKNIQYF. The CDR3 nucleotides are TGTGCCAGCAGTTTAGAGGTAGCGGGCCCCGCCAAAAACATTCAGTACTTC.

This clonotype was detected many times. The CDR3 nucleotides are TGTGCCAGTAGCCCTACGGGGGCTTGGGCTTTCTTT. This codes for CASSPTGAWAFF. This chain uses TRBV19 with TRBJ1-1; possible D gene TRBD1, 6 bases. Trimming removed 6 bases from V and 11 bases from J, with 16 bases in between. Germline V gives CDR1 LNHDA, CDR2 SQIVND (reference sequence). The CDR3 sequence is 12 residues long. The complete variable domain, with remaining parts taken from reference TRBV19 and TRBJ1-1, reads DGGITQSPKYLFRKEGQNVTLSCEQNLNHDAMYWYRQDPGQGLRLIYYSQIVNDFQKGDIAEGYSVSREKKESFPLTVTSAQKNPTAFYLCASSPTGAWAFFGQGTRLTVV.

This clonotype was seen only a few times. The V gene is TRBV19, the J gene TRBJ2-1, with 10 bases aligning to TRBD2. Germline lookup yields CDR1 LNHDA and CDR2 SQIVND (reference sequence). V shed 1 base, J shed 4 bases, and the junction held 7 bases outside the gene matches. The CDR3 is made up of 17 amino acids. Written as DNA, the CDR3 is TGTGCCAGTAGTATAGCCCTCAGGACTAGCGGATACAATGAGCAGTTCTTC. This encodes CASSIALRTSGYNEQFF.

The CDR3 region is CASSFRTSGSLYNEQFF. CDR3 bases: TGTGCCAGCAGCTTTCGGACTAGCGGGAGCCTTTACAATGAGCAGTTCTTC. The chain employs TRBV7-2 and TRBJ2-1, with 13 bases identical to TRBD2. The CDR3 runs 17 residues. CDR1 is SGHTA, CDR2 FQGNSA, per germline. The V segment lost 3 bases and the J segment 4 bases; nucleotides outside the gene matches: 6.

This clonotype was seen ten or more times. The chain uses TRBV12-3 or TRBV12-4 and TRBJ1-2, with D unresolved. Trimming shortened V by 3 bases and J by 4 bases, and 12 bases separated the two germline ends. The CDR3 has 14 amino acids. The CDR3: CASSFSAVRYGYTF. CDR3 coding DNA: TGTGCCAGCAGTTTCAGTGCAGTCCGCTATGGCTACACCTTC.

A few counts support this clonotype. The chain has TRBV19 and TRBJ2-3, with 9 bases fitting TRBD1. The CDR3 is made up of 14 amino acids. V trimming: 5 bases; J trimming: 4 bases; junction bases outside the gene matches: 4. Germline CDR1 reads LNHDA; CDR2 reads SQIVND (reference sequence). CDR3 nucleotides: TGTGCCAGTAGTCCCTGGACAGGGGCAGATACGCAGTATTTT. Translation gives CASSPWTGADTQYF.

This clonotype was observed a handful of times. The rearrangement links TRBV12-3 or TRBV12-4 to TRBJ2-2; tentative D call: TRBD2 (5 bases). The CDR3 has 15 residues. V was pared by 4 bases and J by 1 base, with 10 bases between. CDR3 sequence reads: CASSSSRMNTGELFF. The CDR3 DNA sequence: TGTGCCAGCAGTTCTAGCAGGATGAACACCGGGGAGCTGTTTTTT.